This T cell receptor (beta chain) was sequenced for a study of T cell responses to AZD1222 COVID-19 vaccine. Study-level information: It was second doses at about 4 or about 12 weeks that were pooled. The study, taken as a whole, reports: The peak T cell response came first, and repertoires were sampled only after it. Reportedly, nearly half of unique spike TCRs recognized epitopes outside B.1.351/B.1.1.7 mutations. Donors, mostly white British, included more females; clonal diversity was possibly underestimated.

Remarks on this clone: The antigen remains unidentified.

Profiling relied on immunoSEQ multiplex PCR, and the TCRdb table lists in-frame clones only, not all of them. The sample contains roughly 160,000 clones, around nine tenths of which appear only once. The CDR3 covers 16 residues. The germline CDR1 and CDR2 sequences are SGHAT and FQNNGV. Unmatched junction bases numbered 12, after V lost 5 bases and J lost 2 bases. V gene TRBV11-2 combines with J gene TRBJ2-7; 7 bases are shared with TRBD1. The starting material was peripheral blood, obtained on day 0 of AZD1222 vaccination. The sequence came from an adult in good health. CDR3 DNA sequence: TGTGCCAGCAGCCCCCTCCGGGACAGCCTCACCTACGAGCAGTACTTC. It encodes CASSPLRDSLTYEQYF. The variable domain in full, completed from reference TRBV11-2 and TRBJ2-7, reads EAGVAQSPRYKIIEKRQSVAFWCNPISGHATLYWYQQILGQGPKLLIQFQNNGVVDDSQLPKDRFSAERLKGVDSTLKIQPAKLEDSAVYLCASSPLRDSLTYEQYFGPGTRLTVT.